Detailed here is one T cell receptor (beta chain). Its antigen is not known. This entry belongs to a study of T cell responses to AZD1222 COVID-19 vaccine. Study conclusions and caveats: The donors showed a predominance of white British ancestry and of females, with possible underestimation of clonal diversity.

The CDR3 runs 14 residues. Germline V gene data show CDR1 as KGHDR and CDR2 as SFDVKD. Germline trimming cut 6 bases from V and 6 bases from J; bases unmatched to any gene: 7. Using immunoSEQ multiplex PCR, the repertoire was profiled, and TCRdb retains in-frame clones only, with some absent. This table holds 95,000 to 150,000 clones, about 88% found once. The chain couples TRBV24-1 to TRBJ2-1; TRBD2 matches at 7 bases. The TCR comes from an adult in good health. This sample comprised peripheral blood, obtained on day 0 of AZD1222 vaccination. CDR3 amino acids: CATSSVGGGNEQFF. The DNA of the CDR3 is TGTGCCACCAGTAGCGTGGGGGGGGGCAATGAGCAGTTCTTC.